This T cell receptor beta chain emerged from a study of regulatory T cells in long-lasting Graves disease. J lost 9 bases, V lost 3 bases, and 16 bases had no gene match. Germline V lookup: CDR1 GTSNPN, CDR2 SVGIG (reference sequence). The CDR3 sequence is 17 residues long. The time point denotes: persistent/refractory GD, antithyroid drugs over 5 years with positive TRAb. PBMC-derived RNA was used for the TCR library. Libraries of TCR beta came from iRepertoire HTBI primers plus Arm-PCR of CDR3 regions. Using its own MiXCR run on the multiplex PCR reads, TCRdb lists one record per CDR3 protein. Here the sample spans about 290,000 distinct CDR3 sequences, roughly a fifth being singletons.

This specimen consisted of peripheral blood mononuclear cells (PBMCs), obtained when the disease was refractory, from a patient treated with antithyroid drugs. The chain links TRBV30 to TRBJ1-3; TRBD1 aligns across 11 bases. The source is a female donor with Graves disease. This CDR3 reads CAWSRLAGTGGGGTIYF. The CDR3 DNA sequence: TGTGCCTGGAGCCGGCTAGCCGGGACAGGGGGTGGCGGCACCATATATTTT.